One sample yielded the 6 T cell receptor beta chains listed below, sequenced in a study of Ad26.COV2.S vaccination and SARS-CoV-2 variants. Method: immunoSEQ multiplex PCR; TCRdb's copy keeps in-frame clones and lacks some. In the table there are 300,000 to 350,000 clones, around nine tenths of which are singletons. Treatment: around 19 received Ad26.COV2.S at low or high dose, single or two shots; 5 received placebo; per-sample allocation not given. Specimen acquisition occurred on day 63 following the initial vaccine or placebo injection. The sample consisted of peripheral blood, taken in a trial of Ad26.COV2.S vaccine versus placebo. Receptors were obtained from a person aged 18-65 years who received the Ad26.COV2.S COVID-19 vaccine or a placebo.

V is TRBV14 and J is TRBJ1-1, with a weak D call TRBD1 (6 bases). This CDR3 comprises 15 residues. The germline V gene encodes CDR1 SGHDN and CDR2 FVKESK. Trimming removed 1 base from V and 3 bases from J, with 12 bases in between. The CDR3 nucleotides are TGTGCCAGCAGCCAAGGTCAGGGGCCGGACACTGAAGCTTTCTTT. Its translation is CASSQGQGPDTEAFF. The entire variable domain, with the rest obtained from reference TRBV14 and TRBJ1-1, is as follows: EAGVTQFPSHSVIEKGQTVTLRCDPISGHDNLYWYRRVMGKEIKFLLHFVKESKQDESGMPNNRFLAERTGGTYSTLKVQPAELEDSGVYFCASSQGQGPDTEAFFGQGTRLTVV.

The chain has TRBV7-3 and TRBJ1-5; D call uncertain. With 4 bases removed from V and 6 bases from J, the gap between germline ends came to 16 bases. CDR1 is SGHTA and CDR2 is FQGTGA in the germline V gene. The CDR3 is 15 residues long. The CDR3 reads CASSSDGEAGQPQHF. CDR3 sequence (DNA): TGTGCCAGCAGCTCTGACGGGGAGGCAGGTCAGCCCCAGCATTTT. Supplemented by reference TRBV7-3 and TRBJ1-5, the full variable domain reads GAGVSQTPSNKVTEKGKYVELRCDPISGHTALYWYRQSLGQGPEFLIYFQGTGAADDSGLPNDRFFAVRPEGSVSTLKIQRTERGDSAVYLCASSSDGEAGQPQHFGDGTRLSIL.

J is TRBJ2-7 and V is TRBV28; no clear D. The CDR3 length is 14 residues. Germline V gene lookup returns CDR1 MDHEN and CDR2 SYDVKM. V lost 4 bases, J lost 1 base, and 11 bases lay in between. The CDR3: CASSYGLGSYEQYF. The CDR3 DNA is TGTGCCAGCAGTTACGGGTTGGGGTCCTACGAGCAGTACTTC.

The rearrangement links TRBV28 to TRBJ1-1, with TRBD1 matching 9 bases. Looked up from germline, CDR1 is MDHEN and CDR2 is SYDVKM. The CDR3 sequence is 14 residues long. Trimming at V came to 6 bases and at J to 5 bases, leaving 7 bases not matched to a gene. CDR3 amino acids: CASSNRDRDTEAFF. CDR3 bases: TGTGCCAGCAGCAACCGGGACAGGGATACTGAAGCTTTCTTT.

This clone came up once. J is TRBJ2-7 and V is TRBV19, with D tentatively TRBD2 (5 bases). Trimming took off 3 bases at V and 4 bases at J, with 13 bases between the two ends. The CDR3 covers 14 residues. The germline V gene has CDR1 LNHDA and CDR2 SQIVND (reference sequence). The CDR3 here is CASSIRGRQYEQYF. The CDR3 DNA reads TGTGCCAGTAGTATCCGGGGAAGGCAGTACGAGCAGTACTTC.

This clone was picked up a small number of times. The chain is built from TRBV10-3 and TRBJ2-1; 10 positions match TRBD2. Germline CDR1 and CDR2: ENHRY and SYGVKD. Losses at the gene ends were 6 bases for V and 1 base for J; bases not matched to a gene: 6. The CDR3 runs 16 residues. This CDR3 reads CAISALAGQSYNEQFF. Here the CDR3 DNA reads TGTGCCATCAGCGCACTAGCGGGACAATCCTACAATGAGCAGTTCTTC.